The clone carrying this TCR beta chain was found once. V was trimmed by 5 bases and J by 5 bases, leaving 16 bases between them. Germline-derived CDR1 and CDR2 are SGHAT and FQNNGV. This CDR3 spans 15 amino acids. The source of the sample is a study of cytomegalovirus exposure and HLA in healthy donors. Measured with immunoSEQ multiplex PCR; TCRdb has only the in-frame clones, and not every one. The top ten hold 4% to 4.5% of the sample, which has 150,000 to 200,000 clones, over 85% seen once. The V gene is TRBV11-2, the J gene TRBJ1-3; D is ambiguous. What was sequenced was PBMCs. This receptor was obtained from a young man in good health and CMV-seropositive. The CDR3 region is CASSQISGFRNTIYF. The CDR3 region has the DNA TGTGCCAGCAGCCAAATTTCAGGTTTCCGAAACACCATATATTTT. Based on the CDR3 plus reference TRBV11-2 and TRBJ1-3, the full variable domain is EAGVAQSPRYKIIEKRQSVAFWCNPISGHATLYWYQQILGQGPKLLIQFQNNGVVDDSQLPKDRFSAERLKGVDSTLKIQPAKLEDSAVYLCASSQISGFRNTIYFGEGSWLTVV.